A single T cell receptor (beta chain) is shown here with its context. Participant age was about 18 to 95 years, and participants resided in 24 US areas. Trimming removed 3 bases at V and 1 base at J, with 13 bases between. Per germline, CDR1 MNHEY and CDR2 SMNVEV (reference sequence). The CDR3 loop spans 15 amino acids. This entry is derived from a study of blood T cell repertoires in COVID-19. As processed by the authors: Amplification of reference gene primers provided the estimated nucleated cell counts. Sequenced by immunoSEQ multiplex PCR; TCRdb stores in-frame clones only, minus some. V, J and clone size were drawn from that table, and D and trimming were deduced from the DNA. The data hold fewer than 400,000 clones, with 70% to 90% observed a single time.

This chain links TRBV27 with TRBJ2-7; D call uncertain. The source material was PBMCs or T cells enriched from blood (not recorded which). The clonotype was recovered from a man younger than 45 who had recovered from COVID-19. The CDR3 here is CASSLSTGSSYEQYF. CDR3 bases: TGTGCCAGCAGTTTGTCCACTGGTTCTTCCTACGAGCAGTACTTC.